The 27 T cell receptor beta chains below all came from one sample that was sequenced in a study of T cell responses to AZD1222 COVID-19 vaccine. Produced via immunoSEQ multiplex PCR; TCRdb's table is partial and in-frame only. Of under 200,000 clones listed, about 92% are singletons. This specimen consisted of peripheral blood, obtained 28 days after the second AZD1222 dose. All receptors come from an adult who received the AZD1222 COVID-19 vaccine.

This sequence joins TRBV4-1 and TRBJ2-1; 9 bases map to TRBD1. Germline CDR1 MGHRA, CDR2 YSYEKL. Trimming took 1 base from V and 9 from J; bases not matched to a gene: 10. CDR3 size: 16 residues. The CDR3 is CASSQAAGTGPAEQFF. The DNA for the CDR3 is TGCGCCAGCAGCCAAGCCGCCGGGACAGGGCCGGCTGAGCAGTTCTTC.

The CDR3 is CASSSDGPNTEAFF. The CDR3 nucleotides are TGTGCCAGCAGCTCCGACGGACCGAACACTGAAGCTTTCTTT. The rearrangement links TRBV7-2 to TRBJ1-1, with no clear D. V lost 4 bases to trimming and J lost 1 base, with 10 bases between them. The CDR3 runs to 14 residues. CDR1 and CDR2 (germline): SGHTA, FQGNSA.

The rearrangement uses TRBV5-1 and TRBJ2-3; D remains ambiguous. V was pared by 0 bases and J by 0 bases, with 8 bases between. Germline lookup yields CDR1 SGHRS and CDR2 YFSETQ. The CDR3 loop spans 15 amino acids. CDR3 loop: CASSLGTTSTDTQYF. Written as DNA, the CDR3 is TGCGCCAGCAGCTTGGGGACGACAAGCACAGATACGCAGTATTTT.

The chain couples TRBV15 to TRBJ1-2, with D unclear. Deletions cut 0 bases from V and 4 bases from J, with 6 bases between. The CDR3 length is 13 residues. Germline lookup yields CDR1 LNHNV and CDR2 YYDKDF (reference sequence). The CDR3 DNA follows: TGTGCCACCAGCAGAGATCGAGTCTATGGCTACACCTTC. This sequence encodes CATSRDRVYGYTF.

The chain employs TRBV3-1 (or the pseudogene TRBV3-2) and TRBJ1-5; perhaps TRBD1 as D (6 bases). Germline assignment: CDR1 LGHDT and CDR2 YNNKEL (reference sequence). V gave up 8 bases and J gave up 6 bases, with 26 bases separating them. The CDR3 consists of 17 residues. In nucleotides, the CDR3 is TGTGCCAGCTGGGCGTTGAGACAAAGACAGGAACGTCAGCCCCAGCATTTT. Its protein product is CASWALRQRQERQPQHF.

The genes are TRBV19 and TRBJ1-1; 7 nucleotides match TRBD1. Germline CDR1 reads LNHDA; CDR2 reads SQIVND (reference sequence). The V and J ends lost 7 bases and 7 bases, in that order; junction bases with no gene match: 15. CDR3 length: 15 residues. The CDR3 DNA sequence: TGTGCCAGTATCAAAAAGGGATTAAGGACAGGTGAAGCTTTCTTT. The encoded protein is CASIKKGLRTGEAFF.

This sequence joins TRBV4-2 and TRBJ2-7, with TRBD1 matching 10 bases. CDR3 length equals 16 residues. The V gene's germline CDR1 is LGHNA and CDR2 YNFKEQ. J was trimmed by 9 bases and V by 0 bases; bases with no gene match: 11. CDR3 residues: CASSQERGTGVDVQYF. CDR3 coding DNA: TGTGCCAGCAGCCAAGAAAGGGGGACAGGGGTCGATGTGCAGTACTTC.

J is TRBJ2-7 and V is TRBV27; 9 bases line up with TRBD1. CDR3 length: 14 amino acids. Germline V lookup: CDR1 MNHEY, CDR2 SMNVEV (reference sequence). J lost 4 bases, V lost 2 bases, and 3 bases had no gene match. CDR3 residues: CASSLVGQGYEQYF. CDR3 DNA sequence: TGTGCCAGCAGTTTAGTCGGACAGGGGTACGAGCAGTACTTC.

The chain uses TRBV2 and TRBJ2-5; TRBD2 matches at 14 bases. Per the germline V gene, CDR1 is SNHLY and CDR2 is FYNNEI. After removal of 1 base from V and 7 bases from J, the junction contained 5 bases not matched to a gene. The CDR3 is 16 amino acids. CDR3 in DNA: TGTGCCAGCAGTGAAGGACTAGCGGGAGGGTATGGGACCCAGTACTTC. Translated: CASSEGLAGGYGTQYF. Complete variable domain (other parts from reference TRBV2 and TRBJ2-5): EPEVTQTPSHQVTQMGQEVILRCVPISNHLYFYWYRQILGQKVEFLVSFYNNEISEKSEIFDDQFSVERPDGSNFTLKIRSTKLEDSAMYFCASSEGLAGGYGTQYFGPGTRLLVL.

The CDR3 region has the DNA TGTGCCAGCAGCTTAGGGCGGGATCCGAACTACAATGAGCAGTTCTTC. Its translation is CASSLGRDPNYNEQFF. The chain has TRBV11-2 and TRBJ2-1, with a possible D match to TRBD2 (6 bases). This CDR3 is 16 amino acids long. Germline V gene data show CDR1 as SGHAT and CDR2 as FQNNGV. V dropped 1 base and J dropped 3 bases, with 13 bases sitting between them.

The V gene is TRBV30, the J gene TRBJ1-3; the match to TRBD1 covers 8 bases. Trimming at V came to 0 bases and at J to 8 bases, leaving 3 bases not matched to a gene. This CDR3 spans 13 amino acids. Germline CDR1 reads GTSNPN; CDR2 reads SVGIG (reference sequence). This chain's CDR3 is CAWSVTGVDTIYF. The CDR3 region has the DNA TGTGCCTGGAGTGTGACAGGGGTCGACACCATATATTTT.

The genes are TRBV7-3 and TRBJ2-2; 9 bases line up with TRBD2. V was clipped by 5 bases and J by 5 bases; unmatched bases: 6. Germline CDR1 reads SGHTA; CDR2 reads FQGTGA. This CDR3 is built from 15 residues. CDR3 in DNA: TGTGCCAGCAGCATCGGGACTAGCCAAACCGGGGAGCTGTTTTTT. This codes for CASSIGTSQTGELFF.

V is TRBV5-1 and J is TRBJ1-3, with 7 bases that match TRBD1. Germline values: CDR1 SGHRS, CDR2 YFSETQ. V gave up 3 bases and J gave up 0 bases; unmatched junction bases: 3. The CDR3 has 15 amino acids. CDR3 DNA sequence: TGCGCCAGCAGCTACGACAGGGACTCTGGAAACACCATATATTTT. Its translation is CASSYDRDSGNTIYF.

This clone was observed a single time. The chain uses TRBV30 and TRBJ1-1, with D hard to call. The germline V gene encodes CDR1 GTSNPN and CDR2 SVGIG (reference sequence). The CDR3 totals 14 residues. V shed 1 base and J shed 4 bases, with 13 bases lying between them. CDR3 bases: TGTGCCTGGAGTGGGAGGCCCCCAGGCACTGAAGCTTTCTTT. Encoded protein: CAWSGRPPGTEAFF.

The chain employs TRBV2 and TRBJ2-7; TRBD1 matches at 10 bases. V trimming: 4 bases; J trimming: 3 bases; junction bases outside the gene matches: 3. The CDR3 is 14 amino acids. Germline CDR1 is SNHLY and CDR2 is FYNNEI. CDR3 sequence: CASSAGTGVYEQYF. DNA for the CDR3: TGTGCCAGCAGTGCAGGGACAGGGGTCTACGAGCAGTACTTC. Filled out from reference TRBV2 and TRBJ2-7, the complete variable domain reads EPEVTQTPSHQVTQMGQEVILRCVPISNHLYFYWYRQILGQKVEFLVSFYNNEISEKSEIFDDQFSVERPDGSNFTLKIRSTKLEDSAMYFCASSAGTGVYEQYFGPGTRLTVT.

The J gene is TRBJ1-2, the V gene TRBV27; 7 bases match TRBD1. The germline CDR1 and CDR2 sequences are MNHEY and SMNVEV (reference sequence). The trim removed 6 bases at V and 3 bases at J, leaving 4 bases unmatched. This CDR3 spans 13 amino acids. In nucleotides, the CDR3 is TGTGCCAGCAGGCGGACAGGTTACTATGGCTACACCTTC. This sequence encodes CASRRTGYYGYTF.

The gene calls are TRBV9 and TRBJ2-3; D may be TRBD1 (5 bases). CDR3 size: 14 residues. V was shortened by 3 bases and J by 3 bases, with 11 bases between the two germline ends. Germline-derived CDR1 and CDR2 are SGDLS and YYNGEE. The CDR3 coding sequence is TGTGCCAGCAGCGCGTCAGGGTCGACAGATACGCAGTATTTT. Translating it yields CASSASGSTDTQYF. Supplemented by reference TRBV9 and TRBJ2-3, the full variable domain reads DSGVTQTPKHLITATGQRVTLRCSPRSGDLSVYWYQQSLDQGLQFLIQYYNGEERAKGNILERFSAQQFPDLHSELNLSSLELGDSALYFCASSASGSTDTQYFGPGTRLTVL.

The chain couples TRBV4-3 to TRBJ1-2, with D perhaps matching TRBD1 (6 bases). CDR1 is LGHNA and CDR2 is YSLEER in the germline V gene. Trimming stripped 9 bases from V and 3 bases from J, with 23 bases between. The CDR3 length is 16 residues. The CDR3 loop reads CARGGALMRPDYGYTF. CDR3 nucleotides: TGCGCCAGGGGGGGGGCCTTAATGAGGCCCGACTATGGCTACACCTTC.

The chain has TRBV9 and TRBJ2-2; D remains ambiguous. CDR3 length: 14 amino acids. V lost 0 bases, J lost 2 bases, and 5 bases lay in between. The V gene's germline CDR1 is SGDLS and CDR2 YYNGEE. The CDR3 DNA is TGTGCCAGCAGCGTAGTGGCTAACACCGGGGAGCTGTTTTTT. This gives the protein CASSVVANTGELFF. Based on the CDR3 plus reference TRBV9 and TRBJ2-2, the full variable domain is DSGVTQTPKHLITATGQRVTLRCSPRSGDLSVYWYQQSLDQGLQFLIQYYNGEERAKGNILERFSAQQFPDLHSELNLSSLELGDSALYFCASSVVANTGELFFGEGSRLTVL.

The chain carries TRBV7-9 and TRBJ1-1; TRBD1 matches 7 bases. V lost 4 bases to trimming and J lost 0 bases; unmatched junction nucleotides: 8. The CDR3 totals 16 residues. Looked up from germline, CDR1 is SEHNR and CDR2 is FQNEAQ (reference sequence). CDR3 sequence reads: CASSSTGVPLNTEAFF. The CDR3 bases are TGTGCCAGCAGCTCCACAGGGGTGCCCCTGAACACTGAAGCTTTCTTT.

A remark on this clone: Different DNA sequences within this sample yield the same CDR3. The chain combines TRBV27 with TRBJ1-1, with D perhaps matching TRBD1 (6 bases). The length of the CDR3 is 14 residues. Germline V lookup: CDR1 MNHEY, CDR2 SMNVEV (reference sequence). With 2 bases removed from V and 0 bases from J, the gap between germline ends came to 7 bases. In DNA, the CDR3 is TGTGCCAGCAGTTTAGGGGGGCTGAACACTGAAGCTTTCTTT. It yields the protein CASSLGGLNTEAFF.

This clone has a single count. The V and J genes are TRBV5-5 and TRBJ1-1; 12 bases line up with TRBD1. The CDR3 loop spans 14 amino acids. The J segment lost 5 bases and the V segment lost 3 bases, leaving 2 bases of the junction unmatched. Germline V lookup: CDR1 SGHKS, CDR2 YYEKEE (reference sequence). This CDR3 is CASSWDRGRTEAFF. The CDR3 DNA reads TGTGCCAGCAGCTGGGACAGGGGGCGGACTGAAGCTTTCTTT.

The genes are TRBV5-5 and TRBJ1-1; D possibly corresponds to TRBD1 (6 bases). Between the trimmed V and J ends, which lost 4 bases and 11 bases, there was a span of 21 bases. Per the germline V gene, CDR1 is SGHKS and CDR2 is YYEKEE (reference sequence). The CDR3 covers 14 residues. CDR3 residues: CASSLSWRGDSAFF. In DNA form, the CDR3 reads TGTGCCAGCAGCCTATCTTGGAGGGGGGATTCGGCTTTCTTT.

This sequence joins TRBV5-6 and TRBJ1-2; D uncertain. The CDR3 spans 13 residues. Germline CDR1 reads SGHDT; CDR2 reads YYEEEE. Trimming removed 0 bases from V and 7 bases from J, with 10 bases in between. CDR3 loop: CASSLAGPSGYTF. CDR3 coding DNA: TGTGCCAGCAGCTTGGCCGGGCCCTCTGGCTACACCTTC.

This rearrangement joins TRBV30 to TRBJ1-1; TRBD1 matches 8 bases. Looked up from germline, CDR1 is GTSNPN and CDR2 is SVGIG (reference sequence). Trimming at V came to 2 bases and at J to 5 bases, leaving 7 bases not matched to a gene. This CDR3 comprises 14 residues. The CDR3 DNA follows: TGTGCCTGGAGTTCCCAGGGGGCCTGGACTGAAGCTTTCTTT. Protein: CAWSSQGAWTEAFF. The full variable domain, rest sourced from reference TRBV30 and TRBJ1-1, is SQTIHQWPATLVQPVGSPLSLECTVEGTSNPNLYWYRQAAGRGLQLLFYSVGIGQISSEVPQNLSASRPQDRQFILSSKKLLLSDSGFYLCAWSSQGAWTEAFFGQGTRLTVV.

The gene calls are TRBV7-6 and TRBJ2-1; D is unclear. Germline V gene lookup returns CDR1 SGHVS and CDR2 FNYEAQ. This CDR3 spans 13 amino acids. Trimming stripped 2 bases from V and 7 bases from J, with 9 bases between. The CDR3 protein is CASSLNVANEQFF. As DNA, the CDR3 is TGTGCCAGCAGCTTAAACGTGGCGAATGAGCAGTTCTTC.

In DNA form, the CDR3 reads TGTGCCAGCAGCTTAGCGTGGCTCACAGATACGCAGTATTTT. Translating gives CASSLAWLTDTQYF. This sequence joins TRBV7-2 and TRBJ2-3; D not certain. The V gene's germline CDR1 is SGHTA and CDR2 FQGNSA. The CDR3 runs to 14 residues. V gave up 0 bases and J gave up 2 bases, with 6 bases separating them. Looking up the rest from reference TRBV7-2 and TRBJ2-3 gives the full variable domain: GAGVSQSPSNKVTEKGKDVELRCDPISGHTALYWYRQSLGQGLEFLIYFQGNSAPDKSGLPSDRFSAERTGGSVSTLTIQRTQQEDSAVYLCASSLAWLTDTQYFGPGTRLTVL.